This TCR beta chain was captured by sequencing in a study of OX40 agonist ivuxolimab in advanced cancers. Study observations and caveats: The expanded peripheral T cells' antigen specificity was not determined.

The repertoire was sequenced with immunoSEQ multiplex PCR; TCRdb's copy has only in-frame clones and lacks some. The sample holds around 79,000 clones, almost 85% seen once. V lost 3 bases and J 1 base, leaving 16 bases between the germline ends. The CDR3 sequence is 17 residues long. From germline, CDR1 is MNHNS and CDR2 SASEGT. Worth noting for this clone: The antigen remains undetermined.

The sequence derives from an adult with an advanced solid tumor such as melanoma, head and neck, liver or kidney cancer. This chain joins TRBV6-1 and TRBJ1-5, with D possibly TRBD1 on 5 matching bases. The specimen comprised CD4+ or CD8+ T cells sorted from blood, sampled in a trial of the OX40 agonist ivuxolimab. The CDR3 DNA reads TGTGCCAGCAGTGACCTCCCAGGGCGACTGAGCAATCAGCCCCAGCATTTT. Protein: CASSDLPGRLSNQPQHF.